This entry lists 2 T cell receptor beta chains sequenced from one sample in a study of blood T cell repertoires in COVID-19 (dated by TCRdb to 2018 to 2020). Library preparation was by the immunoSEQ multiplex PCR assay. Held by TCRdb, this immuneACCESS table contains in-frame sequences only and omits some clones. Under half of the omission traces to an unresolved V gene where checked; the cause of the rest is unknown. The table for this sample lists 250,000 to 350,000 clones; roughly 88% of them were counted only once. The ten most abundant clones make up about 3.9% of the sample. Sequencing was carried out using peripheral blood. The receptors were gathered from a woman between 45 and 60 years old with active or convalescent COVID-19.

The chain joins TRBV19 to TRBJ2-4; 10 bases are shared with TRBD1. J was trimmed by 8 bases and V by 5 bases; bases with no gene match: 6. This CDR3 has 14 residues. The germline V gene has CDR1 LNHDA and CDR2 SQIVND (reference sequence). DNA for the CDR3: TGTGCCAGTAGTCCGGGACAGGGGATGGACATTCAGTACTTC. Its translation is CASSPGQGMDIQYF.

This rearrangement joins TRBV5-5 to TRBJ1-2; D call uncertain. Trimming took off 5 bases at V and 4 bases at J, with 21 bases between the two ends. The CDR3 totals 16 residues. Germline V gene sequence: CDR1 SGHKS, CDR2 YYEKEE (reference sequence). CDR3 coding DNA: TGTGCCAGCAGGAACGGGATGGCCAGCTGGAGCTATGGCTACACCTTC. This codes for CASRNGMASWSYGYTF.